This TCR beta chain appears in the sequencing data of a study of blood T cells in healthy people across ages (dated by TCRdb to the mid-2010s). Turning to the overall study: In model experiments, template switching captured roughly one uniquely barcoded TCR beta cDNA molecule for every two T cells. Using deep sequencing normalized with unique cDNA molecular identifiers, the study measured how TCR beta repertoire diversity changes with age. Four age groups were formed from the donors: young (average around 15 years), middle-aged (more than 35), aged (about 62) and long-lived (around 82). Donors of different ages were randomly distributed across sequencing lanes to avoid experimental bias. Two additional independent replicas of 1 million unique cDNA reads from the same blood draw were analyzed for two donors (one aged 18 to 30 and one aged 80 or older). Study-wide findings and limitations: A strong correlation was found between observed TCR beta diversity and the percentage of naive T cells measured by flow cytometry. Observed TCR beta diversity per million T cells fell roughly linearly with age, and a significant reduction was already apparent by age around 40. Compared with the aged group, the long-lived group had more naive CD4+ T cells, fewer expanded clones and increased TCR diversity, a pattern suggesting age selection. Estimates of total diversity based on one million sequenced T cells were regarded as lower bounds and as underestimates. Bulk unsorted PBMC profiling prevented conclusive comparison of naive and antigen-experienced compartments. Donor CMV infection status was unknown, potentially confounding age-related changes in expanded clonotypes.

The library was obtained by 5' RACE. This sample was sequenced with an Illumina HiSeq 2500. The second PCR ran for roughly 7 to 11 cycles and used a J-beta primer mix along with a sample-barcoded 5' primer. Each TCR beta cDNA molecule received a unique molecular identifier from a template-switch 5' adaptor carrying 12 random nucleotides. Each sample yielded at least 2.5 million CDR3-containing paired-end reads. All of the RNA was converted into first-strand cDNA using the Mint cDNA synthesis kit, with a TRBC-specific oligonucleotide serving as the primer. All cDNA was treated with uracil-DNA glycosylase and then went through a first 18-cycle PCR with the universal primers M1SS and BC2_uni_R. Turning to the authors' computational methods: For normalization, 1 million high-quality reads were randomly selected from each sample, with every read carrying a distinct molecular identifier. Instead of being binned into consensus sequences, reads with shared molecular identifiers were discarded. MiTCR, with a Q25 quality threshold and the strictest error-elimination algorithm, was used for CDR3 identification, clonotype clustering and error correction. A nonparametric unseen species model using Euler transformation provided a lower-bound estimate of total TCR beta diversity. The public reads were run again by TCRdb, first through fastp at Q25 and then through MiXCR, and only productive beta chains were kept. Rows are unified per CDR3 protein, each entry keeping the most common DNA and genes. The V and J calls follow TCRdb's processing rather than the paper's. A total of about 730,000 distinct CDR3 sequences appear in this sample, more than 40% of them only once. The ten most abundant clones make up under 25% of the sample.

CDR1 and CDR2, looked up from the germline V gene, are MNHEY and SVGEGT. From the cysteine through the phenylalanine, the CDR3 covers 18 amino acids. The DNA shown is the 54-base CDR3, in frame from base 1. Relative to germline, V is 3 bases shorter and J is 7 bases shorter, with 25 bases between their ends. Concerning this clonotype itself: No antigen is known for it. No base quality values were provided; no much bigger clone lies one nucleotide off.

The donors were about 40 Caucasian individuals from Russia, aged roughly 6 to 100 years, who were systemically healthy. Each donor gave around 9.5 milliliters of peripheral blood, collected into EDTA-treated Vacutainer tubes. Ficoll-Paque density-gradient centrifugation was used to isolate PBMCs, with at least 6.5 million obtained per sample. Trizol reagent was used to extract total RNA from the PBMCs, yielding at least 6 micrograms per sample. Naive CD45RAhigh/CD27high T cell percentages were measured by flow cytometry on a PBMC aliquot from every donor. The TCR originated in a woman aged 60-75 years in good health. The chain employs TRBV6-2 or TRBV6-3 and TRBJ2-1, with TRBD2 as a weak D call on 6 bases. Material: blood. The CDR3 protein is CASSYRGTGTEGLNEQFF. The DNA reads TGTGCCAGCAGTTATAGGGGAACCGGGACGGAGGGCCTTAATGAGCAGTTCTTC.